These 10 T cell receptor beta chains were sequenced from one sample in a study of OX40 agonist ivuxolimab in advanced cancers. Profiled with immunoSEQ multiplex PCR; TCRdb holds only in-frame clones, not every one. The table records more than 40,000 clones, 80% to 85% of them present only once. This material consisted of CD4+ or CD8+ T cells sorted from blood, taken in a trial of the OX40 agonist ivuxolimab. All receptors come from an adult with an advanced solid tumor such as melanoma, head and neck, liver or kidney cancer.

CDR3 sequence reads: CASSLWTSGKYNEQFF. In DNA form, the CDR3 reads TGTGCCAGCAGTTTATGGACTAGCGGAAAGTACAATGAGCAGTTCTTC. The chain couples TRBV28 to TRBJ2-1; 9 bases are a match to TRBD2. J lost 4 bases, V lost 0 bases, and 4 bases had no gene match. The germline V gene has CDR1 MDHEN and CDR2 SYDVKM. This CDR3 region has 16 residues.

This chain joins TRBV7-3 and TRBJ2-7, with D maybe TRBD2 (5 bases). Germline assignment: CDR1 SGHTA and CDR2 FQGTGA. Trimming cost V 0 bases and J 0 bases, with 9 bases left between them. The CDR3 extends over 15 amino acids. The CDR3 sequence: CASSLTVGSSYEQYF. CDR3 DNA: TGTGCCAGCAGCTTAACGGTGGGGAGCTCCTACGAGCAGTACTTC.

The rearrangement links TRBV5-1 to TRBJ2-2; tentative D call: TRBD1 (5 bases). Germline lookup yields CDR1 SGHRS and CDR2 YFSETQ. The V end was cut by 3 bases, the J end by 4 bases, with 7 bases between. The CDR3 sequence is 13 residues long. The CDR3 nucleotides read TGCGCCAGCAGCTGGACAACCACCGGGGAGCTGTTTTTT. It codes for CASSWTTTGELFF.

The V and J genes are TRBV28 and TRBJ1-2, with 10 bases aligning to TRBD1. Per germline, CDR1 MDHEN and CDR2 SYDVKM. Germline trimming cut 4 bases from V and 3 bases from J; bases unmatched to any gene: 8. This CDR3 spans 16 amino acids. CDR3 sequence: CASSSTGGAPYYGYTF. CDR3 nucleotide sequence: TGTGCCAGCAGTTCGACAGGGGGCGCCCCATACTATGGCTACACCTTC.

The genes are TRBV5-1 and TRBJ2-2; D perhaps matches TRBD2 (5 bases). The germline gives CDR1 SGHRS, CDR2 YFSETQ. The CDR3 contains 16 residues. Trimming took 0 bases from V and 2 from J, leaving 11 bases between them. The chain's CDR3 is CASSLALALNTGELFF. DNA for the CDR3: TGCGCCAGCAGCTTGGCGCTAGCCTTAAACACCGGGGAGCTGTTTTTT.

A few counts support this clone. This chain uses TRBV28 with TRBJ1-5, with 10 bases fitting TRBD1. Trimming took 4 bases from V and 6 from J; bases not matched to a gene: 6. The V gene's germline CDR1 is MDHEN and CDR2 SYDVKM. This CDR3 comprises 15 residues. CDR3 sequence (DNA): TGTGCCAGCAGTTCAATCGACAGGGGGCTTCAGCCCCAGCATTTT. It specifies CASSSIDRGLQPQHF.

J is TRBJ2-5 and V is TRBV27, with TRBD2 matching 13 bases. V lost 9 bases and J lost 3; bases outside the gene matches: 13. This CDR3 is built from 17 residues. Germline V gene lookup returns CDR1 MNHEY and CDR2 SMNVEV (reference sequence). The CDR3: CASSRSFGLAGEETQYF. CDR3 coding DNA: TGTGCCAGTTCCAGGTCATTTGGACTAGCGGGAGAAGAGACCCAGTACTTC.

The gene calls are TRBV5-4 and TRBJ2-1, with D possibly matching TRBD2 (6 bases). V lost 4 bases and J lost 4, with 12 bases in between. In germline, CDR1 is SGHNT, CDR2 YYREEE (reference sequence). The CDR3 runs to 14 residues. The CDR3 DNA sequence: TGTGCCAGCAGCGTGAGCGGGCCTTACAATGAGCAGTTCTTC. Its protein product is CASSVSGPYNEQFF.

The chain has TRBV5-1 and TRBJ2-7; perhaps D is TRBD1 or TRBD2 (5 bases each). This CDR3 is 13 amino acids long. V lost 2 bases to trimming and J lost 1 base, with 7 bases between them. Germline CDR1 reads SGHRS; CDR2 reads YFSETQ. This CDR3 reads CASSFGGSYEQYF. In DNA form, the CDR3 reads TGCGCCAGCAGCTTTGGGGGATCCTACGAGCAGTACTTC.

The rearrangement uses TRBV4-2 and TRBJ1-1; D gene unclear. The CDR3 extends over 13 amino acids. The V gene lost 4 bases and the J gene lost 5 bases, with 11 bases spanning the gap. The germline V gene has CDR1 LGHNA and CDR2 YNFKEQ. CDR3 protein: CASSRLGETEAFF. For the CDR3, the DNA is TGTGCCAGCAGCCGACTTGGTGAAACTGAAGCTTTCTTT.